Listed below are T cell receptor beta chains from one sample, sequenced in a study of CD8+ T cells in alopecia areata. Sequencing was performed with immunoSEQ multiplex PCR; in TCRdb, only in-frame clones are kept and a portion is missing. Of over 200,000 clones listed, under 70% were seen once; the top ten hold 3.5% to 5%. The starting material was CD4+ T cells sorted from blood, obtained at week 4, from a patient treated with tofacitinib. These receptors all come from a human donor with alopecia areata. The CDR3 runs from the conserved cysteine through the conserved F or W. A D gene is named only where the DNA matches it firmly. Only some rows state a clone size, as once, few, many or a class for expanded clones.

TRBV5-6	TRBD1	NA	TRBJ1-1	TGTGCCAGCAGCTTGGTTAGAACGACAGGGATGAACACTGAAGCTTTCTTT	CASSLVRTTGMNTEAFF
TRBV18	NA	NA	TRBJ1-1	TGTGCCAGCTCACCAGGACACGCGAACACTGAAGCTTTCTTT	CASSPGHANTEAFF
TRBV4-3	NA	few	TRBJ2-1	TGCGCCAGCAGCCGTCTGACCTCCTACAATGAGCAGTTCTTC	CASSRLTSYNEQFF
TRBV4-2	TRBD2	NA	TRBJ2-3	TGTGCCAGCAGCCAAGATGCAGCGGGGGGGCTGGGAGATACGCAGTATTTT	CASSQDAAGGLGDTQYF
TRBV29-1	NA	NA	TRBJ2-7	TGCAGCGTCGCCGACTACGACGAGCAGTACTTC	CSVADYDEQYF
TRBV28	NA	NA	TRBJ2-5	TGTGCCAGCAGTTCGGAGACCCAGTACTTC	CASSSETQYF
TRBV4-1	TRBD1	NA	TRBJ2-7	TGCGCCAGCAGCCTTGGGACAGGGGACGAGCAGTACTTC	CASSLGTGDEQYF
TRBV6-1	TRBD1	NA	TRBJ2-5	TGTGCCAGCAGTCGGACAGGGTATATTGGGGAGACCCAGTACTTC	CASSRTGYIGETQYF
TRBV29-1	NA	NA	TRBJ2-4	TGCAGCGTTTCGAAGGAGGGACTTTTAGCCAAAAACATTCAGTACTTC	CSVSKEGLLAKNIQYF
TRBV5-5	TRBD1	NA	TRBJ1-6	TGTGCCAGCAGCTTGTCCTTGGACAGGGGCAATTCACCCCTCCACTTT	CASSLSLDRGNSPLHF
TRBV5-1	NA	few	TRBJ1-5	TGCGCCAGCAGCTTGGAGGCAGGTCCTAATCAGCCCCAGCATTTT	CASSLEAGPNQPQHF
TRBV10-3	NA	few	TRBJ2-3	TGTGCCATCAGTGAGGGAGTGGCTAGAGGCACAGATACGCAGTATTTT	CAISEGVARGTDTQYF
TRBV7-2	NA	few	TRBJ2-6	TGTGCCAGCAGCGTACAAAGCTCTGGGGCCAACGTCCTGACTTTC	CASSVQSSGANVLTF
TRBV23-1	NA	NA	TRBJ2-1	TGCGCCAGCAGTCAAGAGGCCAATGAGCAGTTCTTC	CASSQEANEQFF
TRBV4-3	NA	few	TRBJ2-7	TGCGCCAGCAGCCAGGACAGACAGAAACTCTCCTACGAGCAGTACTTC	CASSQDRQKLSYEQYF
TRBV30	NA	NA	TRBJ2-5	TGTGCCTGGAATTCCCAGGGGAAGAGGGAGACCCAGTACTTC	CAWNSQGKRETQYF
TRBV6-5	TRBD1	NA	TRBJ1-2	TGTGCCAGCAGTACAGGGGGTAGATATGGCTACACCTTC	CASSTGGRYGYTF
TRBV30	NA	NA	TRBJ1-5	TGTGCCTGTGCCAAGGGAGATCAGCCCCAGCATTTT	CACAKGDQPQHF
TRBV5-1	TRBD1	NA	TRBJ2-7	TGCGCCAGCAGCTGGGGACAGGGGACCTACGAGCAGTACTTC	CASSWGQGTYEQYF
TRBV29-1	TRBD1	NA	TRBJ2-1	TGCAGCGGCGCGGGACAGGGCTGGAATGAGCAGTTCTTC	CSGAGQGWNEQFF
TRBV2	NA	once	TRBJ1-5	TGTGCCAGCAGTAAGCCTCCAGGGGAGAATCAGCCCCAGCATTTT	CASSKPPGENQPQHF
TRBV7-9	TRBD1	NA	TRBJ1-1	TGTGCCAGCAGCACCAGACAGGGGCTTATGAACACTGAAGCTTTCTTT	CASSTRQGLMNTEAFF
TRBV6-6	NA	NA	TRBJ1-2	TGTGCCAGCAGTTACGGGGCGACCTATGGCTACACCTTC	CASSYGATYGYTF
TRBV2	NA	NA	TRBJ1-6	TGTGCCAGCAGAACCGGGACGCAGCATAATTCACCCCTCCACTTT	CASRTGTQHNSPLHF
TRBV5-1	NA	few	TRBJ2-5	TGCGCCAGCAGCTTCGGGGAGTACCAAGAGACCCAGTACTTC	CASSFGEYQETQYF
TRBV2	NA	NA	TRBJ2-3	TGTGCCAGCAGTGAAGCGCTTCTTACCGATCCCACAGATACGCAGTATTTT	CASSEALLTDPTDTQYF
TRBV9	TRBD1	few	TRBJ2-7	TGTGCCAGCAGCGCCCCCGGGACAGGGGCCTACGAGCAGTACTTC	CASSAPGTGAYEQYF
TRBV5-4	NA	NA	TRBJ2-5	TGTGCCAGCAGCTTCTGGTCACTCGGTGGAGAGACCCAGTACTTC	CASSFWSLGGETQYF
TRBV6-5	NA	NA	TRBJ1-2	TGTGCCAGCAGTTACGGATGGATTGATGAGGGCTACACCTTC	CASSYGWIDEGYTF
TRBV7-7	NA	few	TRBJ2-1	TGTGCTAGCAGCGCCGGACTTTACAATGAGCAGTTCTTC	CASSAGLYNEQFF
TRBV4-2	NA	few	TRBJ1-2	TGTGCCAGCAGCCAAGCAGGGGACTATGGCTACACCTTC	CASSQAGDYGYTF
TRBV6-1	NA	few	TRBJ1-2	TGTGCCAGCAGTGAGGCAGGGAACTATGGCTACACCTTC	CASSEAGNYGYTF
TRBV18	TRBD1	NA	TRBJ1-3	TGTGCCAGCTCACCACCAATTGGGACAGGAATCTCTGGAAACACCATATATTTT	CASSPPIGTGISGNTIYF
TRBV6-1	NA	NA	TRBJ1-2	TGTGCCAGCAGAGCACAGGGACTGATTAACTATGGCTACACCTTC	CASRAQGLINYGYTF